Listed here are 29 T cell receptor beta chains from one sample, sequenced in a study of blood T cell repertoires in COVID-19. Assay: immunoSEQ multiplex PCR; the TCRdb copy retains only in-frame clones and omits some. The table lists 300,000 or so clones, around 83% of them singletons. The specimen was peripheral blood. The receptors shown here come from a woman between 45 and 60 years old with acute or convalescent COVID-19.

This chain connects TRBV27 to TRBJ2-1; TRBD1 might be the D (6 bases). This CDR3 has 15 residues. CDR1 and CDR2 from the germline V gene are MNHEY and SMNVEV (reference sequence). V dropped 7 bases and J dropped 4 bases, with 17 bases sitting between them. CDR3 amino acids: CASTQSGASYNEQFF. For the CDR3, the DNA is TGTGCCAGCACTCAATCAGGGGCGTCGTACAATGAGCAGTTCTTC.

As concerns this clone: Other DNA sequences in this sample translate to the same CDR3. The chain employs TRBV6-1 and TRBJ2-1, with a tentative D call TRBD2 (5 bases). V lost 0 bases and J 0 bases, leaving 12 bases between the germline ends. This CDR3 is built from 17 residues. CDR1 and CDR2 from the germline V gene are MNHNS and SASEGT. The CDR3 protein is CASSEATGSGSYNEQFF. CDR3 nucleotides: TGTGCCAGCAGTGAAGCCACGGGGTCGGGCTCCTACAATGAGCAGTTCTTC.

This clone showed up just a few times. The rearrangement joins TRBV10-1 to TRBJ1-2, with D maybe TRBD1 (5 bases). Germline V gene data show CDR1 as WNHNN and CDR2 as SYGVQD (reference sequence). Trimming took 3 bases from V and 0 from J, leaving 14 bases between them. The CDR3 spans 16 residues. This CDR3 reads CASSDGAAGSNYGYTF. The CDR3, as DNA: TGCGCCAGCAGTGATGGGGCCGCGGGGTCTAACTATGGCTACACCTTC.

The chain links TRBV19 to TRBJ1-1, with 8 bases fitting TRBD1. The CDR3 runs to 15 residues. Germline-derived CDR1 and CDR2 are LNHDA and SQIVND (reference sequence). Trimming removed 6 bases from V and 4 bases from J; junction bases left unmatched: 10. For the CDR3, the DNA is TGTGCCAGTAGGGCGAGCCACAGGGGGAGCACTGAAGCTTTCTTT. Translated: CASRASHRGSTEAFF.

The V call is TRBV19, the J call TRBJ1-1; D call uncertain. From germline, CDR1 is LNHDA and CDR2 SQIVND (reference sequence). This CDR3 is built from 12 residues. Trimming removed 6 bases at V and 3 bases at J, with 8 bases between. The CDR3 DNA is TGTGCCAGTAGCCTTCCGGACACTGAAGCTTTCTTT. Protein sequence: CASSLPDTEAFF. The full variable domain, in which reference TRBV19 and TRBJ1-1 provide the parts outside the CDR3, is DGGITQSPKYLFRKEGQNVTLSCEQNLNHDAMYWYRQDPGQGLRLIYYSQIVNDFQKGDIAEGYSVSREKKESFPLTVTSAQKNPTAFYLCASSLPDTEAFFGQGTRLTVV.

This chain joins TRBV11-3 and TRBJ2-3, with TRBD2 identical over 8 bases. The germline V gene has CDR1 SGHNT and CDR2 YENEEA. The length of the CDR3 is 17 residues. V trimming: 2 bases; J trimming: 4 bases; junction bases outside the gene matches: 11. CDR3 loop: CASSLTGTRGGPDTQYF. CDR3 sequence (DNA): TGTGCCAGCAGCTTAACCGGGACTAGGGGGGGGCCAGATACGCAGTATTTT.

V is TRBV24-1 and J is TRBJ2-3, with TRBD1 identical over 8 bases. The CDR3 runs 18 residues. V was clipped by 3 bases and J by 3 bases; unmatched bases: 13. In germline, CDR1 is KGHDR, CDR2 SFDVKD. CDR3 nucleotides: TGTGCCACCAGTGATACCCGGGGACAGGCGGGAAATACAGATACGCAGTATTTT. This translates into CATSDTRGQAGNTDTQYF.

This clone has just one count. The chain is built from TRBV6-6 and TRBJ2-3, with D maybe TRBD1 (5 bases). The CDR3 consists of 14 residues. Germline CDR1 and CDR2: MNHNY and SVGAGI (reference sequence). The V and J ends lost 2 bases and 1 base respectively, with 7 bases between them. The CDR3: CASSYEGGTDTQYF. The DNA for the CDR3 is TGTGCCAGCAGTTACGAAGGGGGCACAGATACGCAGTATTTT.

Note on this clone: Other DNA sequences in the sample encode the same CDR3. This chain uses TRBV10-2 with TRBJ1-5; D perhaps matches TRBD1 (5 bases). The germline V gene has CDR1 WSHSY and CDR2 SAAADI. The CDR3 is 13 residues long. Trimming cost V 4 bases and J 5 bases, with 9 bases left between them. Here the CDR3 DNA reads TGCGCCAGCAGTGGGCAGGGTGATCAGCCCCAGCATTTT. Translated: CASSGQGDQPQHF.

The V gene is TRBV3-1 (or the pseudogene TRBV3-2), the J gene TRBJ2-3, with 11 bases fitting TRBD2. Germline trimming cut 5 bases from V and 2 bases from J; bases unmatched to any gene: 6. CDR1 is LGHDT and CDR2 is YNNKEL in the germline V gene (reference sequence). The CDR3 runs 16 residues. The DNA for the CDR3 is TGTGCCAGCAGCGAAACTAGCGGGAGACTCACAGATACGCAGTATTTT. This translates into CASSETSGRLTDTQYF.

The rearrangement links TRBV5-6 to TRBJ1-3; D might be TRBD1 (5 bases). This CDR3 is built from 18 residues. Germline CDR1 and CDR2: SGHDT and YYEEEE. V dropped 3 bases and J dropped 5 bases, with 24 bases sitting between them. CDR3 sequence reads: CASSSTVSGNSWRNTIYF. In DNA, the CDR3 is TGTGCCAGCAGCTCGACTGTTTCAGGGAATAGCTGGAGAAACACCATATATTTT.

V and J are TRBV12-3 or TRBV12-4 and TRBJ1-5, with 9 bases matching TRBD1. This CDR3 contains 13 residues. With V trimmed by 6 bases and J by 4 bases, 1 base remained unmatched. This CDR3 reads CASRGTGNQPQHF. CDR3 nucleotides: TGTGCCAGCAGGGGGACAGGGAATCAGCCCCAGCATTTT.

The chain links TRBV28 to TRBJ1-1, with unresolved D. The V gene's germline CDR1 is MDHEN and CDR2 SYDVKM. CDR3 size: 14 residues. Trimming stripped 4 bases from V and 4 bases from J, with 13 bases between. CDR3 amino acids: CASSWSDRSTEAFF. The CDR3 DNA follows: TGTGCCAGCAGTTGGTCAGATCGAAGCACTGAAGCTTTCTTT. The entire variable domain, with the rest obtained from reference TRBV28 and TRBJ1-1, is as follows: DVKVTQSSRYLVKRTGEKVFLECVQDMDHENMFWYRQDPGLGLRLIYFSYDVKMKEKGDIPEGYSVSREKKERFSLILESASTNQTSMYLCASSWSDRSTEAFFGQGTRLTVV.

This rearrangement joins TRBV11-2 to TRBJ1-1; D is unresolved. Germline CDR1 SGHAT, CDR2 FQNNGV. There are 17 residues in the CDR3. V was cut by 5 bases and J by 1 base, with 20 bases left in between. The CDR3 reads CASSPTNTKRPNTEAFF. The CDR3 nucleotides are TGTGCCAGCAGCCCCACAAACACGAAGCGTCCGAACACTGAAGCTTTCTTT.

The chain recombines TRBV4-3 with TRBJ2-5, with 9 bases matching TRBD1. The CDR3 spans 15 residues. After removal of 1 base from V and 0 bases from J, the junction contained 0 bases not matched to a gene. Germline CDR1 and CDR2: LGHNA and YSLEER. CDR3 sequence: CASSQGDRDQETQYF. CDR3 nucleotides: TGCGCCAGCAGCCAAGGGGACAGGGACCAAGAGACCCAGTACTTC.

V gene TRBV6-2 or TRBV6-3 combines with J gene TRBJ2-3; 7 positions agree with TRBD2. This CDR3 is built from 13 residues. The trim removed 6 bases at V and 5 bases at J, leaving 5 bases unmatched. Germline CDR1 MNHEY, CDR2 SVGEGT. In nucleotides, the CDR3 is TGTGCCAGCAGCTGGACTAGTAGAGATACGCAGTATTTT. Translated: CASSWTSRDTQYF.

The chain recombines TRBV19 with TRBJ1-3; D not resolved. Germline assignment: CDR1 LNHDA and CDR2 SQIVND (reference sequence). The V and J ends lost 1 base and 0 bases respectively, with 4 bases between them. The CDR3 is 14 residues long. The CDR3 loop is CASSIGRSGNTIYF. CDR3 DNA sequence: TGTGCCAGTAGTATAGGTCGCTCTGGAAACACCATATATTTT.

The V call is TRBV6-5, the J call TRBJ1-6; D unresolved. Germline CDR1 is MNHEY and CDR2 is SVGAGI. The CDR3 runs to 15 residues. V was cut by 5 bases and J by 7 bases, with 15 bases left in between. The chain's CDR3 is CASSPRGGPNSPLHF. The CDR3 nucleotides read TGTGCCAGCAGTCCACGGGGAGGTCCGAATTCACCCCTCCACTTT.

The genes are TRBV4-1 and TRBJ1-4, with a possible D match to TRBD1 (6 bases). With 4 bases removed from V and 12 bases from J, the gap between germline ends came to 12 bases. Per the germline V gene, CDR1 is MGHRA and CDR2 is YSYEKL. The CDR3 sequence is 12 residues long. The CDR3 DNA is TGCGCCAGCAGCCTGACAGGTTACGAACTGTTTTTT. Translating it yields CASSLTGYELFF.

As to this clone: Other DNA sequences in the sample encode the same CDR3. This chain links TRBV18 with TRBJ1-1, with 10 bases identical to TRBD1. The CDR3 contains 14 residues. V lost 6 bases and J lost 4; bases outside the gene matches: 5. Germline CDR1 and CDR2: KGHSH and LQKENI. In DNA, the CDR3 is TGTGCCAGCTCCCCCCGGACAGGGGGCACTGAAGCTTTCTTT. Its protein product is CASSPRTGGTEAFF.

This clone appeared once. This chain connects TRBV4-3 to TRBJ2-5, with D unresolved. There are 15 residues in the CDR3. Germline CDR1 reads LGHNA; CDR2 reads YSLEER. V dropped 0 bases and J dropped 5 bases, with 13 bases sitting between them. The CDR3 region is CASSQDLNARETQYF. As DNA, the CDR3 is TGCGCCAGCAGCCAAGATCTTAATGCGCGCGAGACCCAGTACTTC.

The chain uses TRBV6-2 or TRBV6-3 and TRBJ2-7, with 8 bases that match TRBD1. Germline loops: CDR1 MNHEY, CDR2 SVGEGT. Trimming removed 6 bases from V and 4 bases from J; junction bases left unmatched: 14. The CDR3 is 16 residues long. The CDR3 DNA sequence: TGTGCCAGCAGCCCCGGGACAGGCACGATCCTTTACGAGCAGTACTTC. This codes for CASSPGTGTILYEQYF.

This clone appeared a few times. This rearrangement joins TRBV5-1 to TRBJ2-2; 12 bases agree with TRBD1. Germline trimming cut 4 bases from V and 6 bases from J; bases unmatched to any gene: 4. This CDR3 is 15 amino acids long. In germline, CDR1 is SGHRS, CDR2 YFSETQ. For the CDR3, the DNA is TGCGCCAGCAGCGTCCGGGACAGGGGGCCCGGGGAGCTGTTTTTT. The encoded protein is CASSVRDRGPGELFF.

This clone was seen only a few times. This sequence joins TRBV15 and TRBJ1-3; weak D call: TRBD1 (5 bases). Germline V gene data show CDR1 as LNHNV and CDR2 as YYDKDF (reference sequence). CDR3 length equals 17 residues. Trimming left V 1 base short and J 0 bases short, with 13 bases between. The CDR3, as DNA: TGTGCCACCAGCAGAGTGGCGGGGGTGTTCTCTGGAAACACCATATATTTT. Amino acid sequence: CATSRVAGVFSGNTIYF.

This clone has just one count. The genes are TRBV25-1 and TRBJ1-3; maybe TRBD1 (6 bases). Germline CDR1 reads MGHDK; CDR2 reads SYGVNS. Trimming cost V 8 bases and J 2 bases, with 13 bases left between them. The CDR3 is 14 amino acids. The CDR3 DNA reads TGTGCCAGCGGCCACGGGGACACTGGAAACACCATATATTTT. Its translation is CASGHGDTGNTIYF.

The chain couples TRBV7-2 to TRBJ1-5; the D is unclear. In germline, CDR1 is SGHTA, CDR2 FQGNSA. V lost 4 bases and J 4 bases, leaving 8 bases between the germline ends. This CDR3 has 13 amino acids. The CDR3 DNA sequence: TGTGCCAGCAGCTCGGGTAGGAATCAGCCCCAGCATTTT. Translating gives CASSSGRNQPQHF.

The chain links TRBV29-1 to TRBJ1-2; 8 nucleotides agree with TRBD1. Trimming cost V 3 bases and J 6 bases; bases outside gene matches: 6. The CDR3 spans 13 residues. CDR1 is SQVTM and CDR2 is ANQGSEA in the germline V gene. The CDR3 loop is CSVESGGANGYTF. CDR3 DNA: TGCAGCGTTGAGTCAGGGGGCGCGAATGGCTACACCTTC.

This clone was counted a single time. The genes are TRBV5-3 and TRBJ2-7, with 10 bases fitting TRBD1. TRBV5-3 is noted as an ORF with a role that remains uncertain. V shed 1 base, J shed 0 bases, and the junction held 13 bases outside the gene matches. The CDR3 has 19 residues. This CDR3 reads CARSLWPGQGRQSSYEQYF. CDR3 DNA: TGTGCCAGAAGCTTGTGGCCGGGACAGGGGCGTCAGAGCTCCTACGAGCAGTACTTC.

The chain has TRBV5-1 and TRBJ1-4; D call uncertain. Germline V gene sequence: CDR1 SGHRS, CDR2 YFSETQ. The ends were cut back, 0 bases at V and 5 bases at J, with 8 bases in the middle. CDR3 size: 14 residues. The CDR3 DNA reads TGCGCCAGCAGCTTGGGAGGGCAAAATGAAAAACTGTTTTTT. The encoded protein is CASSLGGQNEKLFF.